The clone carrying this T cell receptor (beta chain) was detected ten times or more. This record belongs to a study of early T cells in non-severe SARS-CoV-2 infection. This CDR3 region has 11 residues. V was pared by 5 bases and J by 7 bases, with 11 bases between. Germline lookup yields CDR1 DFQATT and CDR2 SNEGSKA (reference sequence). Individual cDNA molecules received unique molecular identifiers during library preparation. TCRdb called the 5' RACE reads again in MiXCR, with one record for every CDR3 protein. Here the sample spans some 38,000 distinct CDR3 sequences, 5.3% being singletons. The genes are TRBV20-1 and TRBJ2-5; no definite D call. The origin of this receptor is an adult who was a healthcare worker with PCR-confirmed SARS-CoV-2 infection or an uninfected control (not recorded which). Sequencing input: whole blood. CDR3 DNA sequence: TGCAGTGCTTCTTCTCGAGGGACCCAGTACTTC. Residues: CSASSRGTQYF.